This entry lists 22 T cell receptor beta chains sequenced from one sample in a study of cytomegalovirus exposure and HLA in healthy donors. PCR involved 60 Vbeta and 13 Jbeta primers. Profiling relied on immunoSEQ multiplex PCR, and the TCRdb table lists in-frame clones only, not all of them. The data show approximately 170,000 clones, with roughly 74% seen just once and less than 5% held by the top ten. Sequencing was performed on PBMCs. These receptors all stem from a male donor in good health and CMV-seronegative.

The rearrangement links TRBV29-1 to TRBJ1-2; no firm D call. This CDR3 comprises 12 residues. V was pared by 3 bases and J by 2 bases, with 7 bases between. The germline V gene has CDR1 SQVTM and CDR2 ANQGSEA. The DNA for the CDR3 is TGCAGCGTTGAGCTCAGAAACTATGGCTACACCTTC. Translated: CSVELRNYGYTF.

This clone turned up a few times. The chain uses TRBV28 and TRBJ2-5; 15 positions agree with TRBD2. The CDR3 spans 15 residues. Germline V lookup: CDR1 MDHEN, CDR2 SYDVKM. Trimming took 7 bases from V and 5 from J; bases not matched to a gene: 5. The CDR3 spells CASTPGTSGRETQYF. CDR3 sequence (DNA): TGTGCCAGCACCCCTGGGACTAGCGGGAGGGAGACCCAGTACTTC.

This clone came up a few times. J is TRBJ2-5 and V is TRBV7-6, with TRBD1 as a possible D gene (5 bases). Per the germline V gene, CDR1 is SGHVS and CDR2 is FNYEAQ. The CDR3 totals 14 residues. V was shortened by 0 bases and J by 4 bases, with 9 bases between the two germline ends. CDR3 sequence (DNA): TGTGCCAGCAGCTTAGCCCAGGGTAGAGAGACCCAGTACTTC. It translates to CASSLAQGRETQYF.

The gene calls are TRBV6-6 and TRBJ1-5, with TRBD1 identical over 11 bases. V was clipped by 7 bases and J by 7 bases; unmatched bases: 9. Germline CDR1 is MNHNY and CDR2 is SVGAGI (reference sequence). The CDR3 has 15 amino acids. CDR3 nucleotide sequence: TGTGCCAGCAACGCAGGGGGACAGGGGGGACAGCCCCAGCATTTT. This encodes CASNAGGQGGQPQHF.

The rearrangement joins TRBV2 to TRBJ2-1; D is perhaps TRBD2 (5 bases). Germline V gene sequence: CDR1 SNHLY, CDR2 FYNNEI. The CDR3 totals 12 residues. The V end was cut by 4 bases, the J end by 9 bases, with 10 bases between. CDR3 in amino acids: CASSVGLGEQFF. CDR3 sequence (DNA): TGTGCCAGCAGTGTAGGACTGGGTGAGCAGTTCTTC.

This clone was recorded once. The chain combines TRBV2 with TRBJ2-1, with TRBD1 identical over 8 bases. The CDR3 runs to 14 residues. The J segment lost 4 bases and the V segment lost 8 bases, leaving 7 bases of the junction unmatched. CDR1 and CDR2 from the germline V gene are SNHLY and FYNNEI. CDR3: CASGRDRLYNEQFF. The CDR3 DNA follows: TGTGCCAGCGGCCGGGACAGGCTTTACAATGAGCAGTTCTTC. Together with reference TRBV2 and TRBJ2-1, the CDR3 gives the full variable domain: EPEVTQTPSHQVTQMGQEVILRCVPISNHLYFYWYRQILGQKVEFLVSFYNNEISEKSEIFDDQFSVERPDGSNFTLKIRSTKLEDSAMYFCASGRDRLYNEQFFGPGTRLTVL.

The chain joins TRBV28 to TRBJ2-1; 11 nucleotides align to TRBD2. CDR1 is MDHEN and CDR2 is SYDVKM in the germline V gene. CDR3 size: 14 residues. Trimming at V came to 7 bases and at J to 7 bases, leaving 6 bases not matched to a gene. The CDR3 DNA sequence: TGTGCCAGCAAACCCGGGACTAGCGGAAATGAGCAGTTCTTC. Protein product: CASKPGTSGNEQFF.

The gene calls are TRBV30 and TRBJ2-5; 8 bases match TRBD2. This CDR3 comprises 13 residues. Trimming removed 5 bases from V and 5 bases from J; junction bases left unmatched: 7. Per the germline V gene, CDR1 is GTSNPN and CDR2 is SVGIG (reference sequence). The DNA of the CDR3 is TGTGCCTGGTCCCGGGGGGGCCAGGAGACCCAGTACTTC. Protein product: CAWSRGGQETQYF.

This clone was seen a few times. J is TRBJ2-7 and V is TRBV4-2, with 12 bases aligning to TRBD2. Germline V gene sequence: CDR1 LGHNA, CDR2 YNFKEQ. With 2 bases clipped from V and 3 bases from J, the junction kept 2 bases outside the gene matches. The CDR3 sequence is 15 residues long. The CDR3 region has the DNA TGTGCCAGCAGCCAACTAGCGGGGGGGGACTACGAGCAGTACTTC. Translation gives CASSQLAGGDYEQYF.

The rearrangement uses TRBV23-1 and TRBJ2-7; D possibly corresponds to TRBD1 (5 bases). TRBV23-1 is an ORF for which the function is uncertain. There are 16 residues in the CDR3. The V end was cut by 6 bases, the J end by 3 bases, with 21 bases between. CDR3 sequence: CASSRKSSWGYYEQYF. Written as DNA, the CDR3 is TGCGCCAGCAGCCGTAAGTCATCCTGGGGCTACTACGAGCAGTACTTC.

The chain combines TRBV11-2 with TRBJ2-1, with TRBD2 matching over 8 bases. Trimming removed 1 base from V and 4 bases from J; junction bases left unmatched: 6. CDR1 and CDR2 from the germline V gene are SGHAT and FQNNGV. This CDR3 contains 16 residues. CDR3 in amino acids: CASSLGGSGTYNEQFF. For the CDR3, the DNA is TGTGCCAGCAGCTTAGGAGGTAGCGGGACATACAATGAGCAGTTCTTC.

This clone showed up just once. CDR3 protein: CASSIGGGAERREHF. In nucleotides, the CDR3 is TGTGCCAGTAGTATCGGAGGGGGCGCCGAAAGAAGGGAGCATTTT. V and J are TRBV19 and TRBJ1-5; 7 bases agree with TRBD1. The J segment lost 14 bases and the V segment lost 3 bases, leaving 16 bases of the junction unmatched. The CDR3 spans 15 residues. Germline CDR1 reads LNHDA; CDR2 reads SQIVND (reference sequence).

V is TRBV4-1 and J is TRBJ1-6; 8 bases fit TRBD1. The CDR3 length is 14 residues. From germline, CDR1 is MGHRA and CDR2 YSYEKL. V lost 2 bases to trimming and J lost 10 bases; unmatched junction nucleotides: 4. This CDR3 is CASSQTGGGSPLHF. CDR3 coding DNA: TGCGCCAGCAGCCAAACAGGGGGGGGATCACCCCTCCACTTT.

This chain joins TRBV7-8 and TRBJ1-5; D perhaps matches TRBD1 (5 bases). The CDR3 covers 15 residues. Trimming cost V 1 base and J 3 bases, with 10 bases left between them. Germline V gene lookup returns CDR1 SGHVS and CDR2 FQNEAQ. CDR3 in DNA: TGTGCCAGCAGCTTAGTCCGACAGAACAATCAGCCCCAGCATTTT. Residues: CASSLVRQNNQPQHF.

This chain joins TRBV7-9 and TRBJ1-4, with D maybe TRBD1 (5 bases). The ends were cut back, 7 bases at V and 1 base at J, with 10 bases in the middle. Germline CDR1 reads SEHNR; CDR2 reads FQNEAQ (reference sequence). The CDR3 consists of 14 residues. For the CDR3, the DNA is TGTGCCAGCACCCTCCAGGGAACTAATGAAAAACTGTTTTTT. Protein: CASTLQGTNEKLFF.

The rearrangement links TRBV5-1 to TRBJ2-3; TRBD2 aligns across 8 bases. V lost 6 bases and J lost 1; bases outside the gene matches: 7. Germline assignment: CDR1 SGHRS and CDR2 YFSETQ. CDR3 size: 15 residues. The CDR3 DNA follows: TGCGCCAGCACCCCGGGGGGGGGCGGCACAGATACGCAGTATTTT. Translated: CASTPGGGGTDTQYF. The full variable domain, in which reference TRBV5-1 and TRBJ2-3 provide the parts outside the CDR3, is KAGVTQTPRYLIKTRGQQVTLSCSPISGHRSVSWYQQTPGQGLQFLFEYFSETQRNKGNFPGRFSGRQFSNSRSEMNVSTLELGDSALYLCASTPGGGGTDTQYFGPGTRLTVL.

The chain combines TRBV2 with TRBJ2-1, with a possible D match to TRBD1 (6 bases). The CDR3 contains 12 residues. V dropped 7 bases and J dropped 4 bases, with 8 bases sitting between them. Germline V gene lookup returns CDR1 SNHLY and CDR2 FYNNEI. CDR3 DNA sequence: TGTGCCAGCAAGGGGGAGTACAATGAGCAGTTCTTC. Its protein product is CASKGEYNEQFF.

The chain employs TRBV6-5 and TRBJ2-7; 9 positions agree with TRBD2. The CDR3 sequence is 16 residues long. Germline CDR1 reads MNHEY; CDR2 reads SVGAGI. V lost 1 base, J lost 1 base, and 5 bases stayed unmatched. The DNA of the CDR3 is TGTGCCAGCAGTTACTTTGGGACTAGCAGGTCCTACGAGCAGTACTTC. Amino acid sequence: CASSYFGTSRSYEQYF.

V gene TRBV19 combines with J gene TRBJ2-2; D call uncertain. This CDR3 has 11 amino acids. Per germline, CDR1 LNHDA and CDR2 SQIVND (reference sequence). The V end was cut by 5 bases, the J end by 7 bases, with 5 bases between. CDR3 nucleotides: TGTGCCAGTAGTTCGTACGGGGAGCTGTTTTTT. It specifies CASSSYGELFF.

This rearrangement joins TRBV18 to TRBJ2-7; the D gene is possibly TRBD1 (6 bases). Germline V gives CDR1 KGHSH, CDR2 LQKENI. Trimming removed 3 bases from V and 1 base from J, with 10 bases in between. The CDR3 has 14 amino acids. The CDR3 nucleotides are TGTGCCAGCTCACCTGGGGGCGTTTCCTACGAGCAGTACTTC. Translation: CASSPGGVSYEQYF.

The chain has TRBV6-1 and TRBJ1-6, with 8 bases aligning to TRBD1. The CDR3 runs to 14 residues. The V segment lost 5 bases and the J segment 8 bases; nucleotides outside the gene matches: 5. The germline gives CDR1 MNHNS, CDR2 SASEGT. CDR3 DNA sequence: TGTGCCAGCAGTCTCCGGGACAGGCATTCACCCCTCCACTTT. The encoded protein is CASSLRDRHSPLHF.

This chain connects TRBV11-2 to TRBJ2-7; D is uncertain. The CDR3 has 12 amino acids. Germline values: CDR1 SGHAT, CDR2 FQNNGV. V was pared by 1 base and J by 6 bases, with 7 bases between. Here the CDR3 DNA reads TGTGCCAGCAGCTTAGGTTTCCGCGAGCAGTACTTC. Residues: CASSLGFREQYF. The full variable domain, its missing parts supplied by reference TRBV11-2 and TRBJ2-7, is EAGVAQSPRYKIIEKRQSVAFWCNPISGHATLYWYQQILGQGPKLLIQFQNNGVVDDSQLPKDRFSAERLKGVDSTLKIQPAKLEDSAVYLCASSLGFREQYFGPGTRLTVT.